The TCR beta chain under discussion was sequenced for a study of long-term antiretroviral therapy in people with HIV. Researchers ran immunoSEQ v3.0 at survey level. Some clones are missing from TCRdb's copy, which holds only in-frame ones; the method was immunoSEQ multiplex PCR. The repertoire holds under 20,000 clones, about 78% seen once, with roughly 12% in the top ten. Study outcomes and limitations: ART-treated samples gained diversity yet remained below transplant donor controls.

CDR1 and CDR2 (germline): SGHKS, YYEKEE (reference sequence). This CDR3 contains 15 residues. V was shortened by 1 base and J by 7 bases, with 14 bases between the two germline ends. In regard to this clone: Antigen specificity is unknown.

The rearrangement links TRBV5-5 to TRBJ1-4; D perhaps matches TRBD1 (5 bases). The sequence was obtained from a woman aged 40 to 50 with HIV. The specimen comprised unsorted PBMCs, sampled 3.2 to 3.4 years after starting antiretroviral therapy. CDR3 sequence reads: CASSLQGALFEKLFF. The CDR3 DNA reads as TGTGCCAGCAGCTTGCAAGGGGCTCTTTTTGAAAAACTGTTTTTT.